The 8 T cell receptor beta chains below all came from one sample that was sequenced in a study of blood T cell repertoires in COVID-19. Profiled with immunoSEQ multiplex PCR; TCRdb holds only in-frame clones, not every one. The profile shows 97,000 or so clones, roughly 80% of them singletons. The sample comprised peripheral blood. The origin of the receptors is a man aged 80 or over with acute or convalescent COVID-19.

The chain employs TRBV27 and TRBJ1-4; D call uncertain. Germline lookup yields CDR1 MNHEY and CDR2 SMNVEV (reference sequence). The V gene lost 6 bases and the J gene lost 3 bases, with 5 bases spanning the gap. The CDR3 is 12 residues long. CDR3 in amino acids: CASRRPNEKLFF. For the CDR3, the DNA is TGTGCCAGCAGGCGTCCTAATGAAAAACTGTTTTTT.

The chain uses TRBV28 and TRBJ1-1; tentative D call: TRBD1 (5 bases). The CDR3 is 15 residues long. CDR1 is MDHEN and CDR2 is SYDVKM in the germline V gene. Trimming shortened V by 7 bases and J by 0 bases, and 15 bases separated the two germline ends. CDR3 sequence (DNA): TGTGCCAGCATCGTTAGGGGATCTGTGAACACTGAAGCTTTCTTT. Amino acid sequence: CASIVRGSVNTEAFF.

The chain joins TRBV30 to TRBJ2-1; 9 bases fit TRBD1. J lost 5 bases, V lost 1 base, and 6 bases had no gene match. CDR3 size: 15 residues. Germline loops: CDR1 GTSNPN, CDR2 SVGIG (reference sequence). The CDR3 bases are TGTGCCTGGAGTGGACAGGGGGACAGCAACAATGAGCAGTTCTTC. Protein: CAWSGQGDSNNEQFF.

J is TRBJ2-5 and V is TRBV3-1 (or the pseudogene TRBV3-2), with TRBD1 identical over 9 bases. Looked up from germline, CDR1 is LGHDT and CDR2 is YNNKEL (reference sequence). The CDR3 has 14 amino acids. V shed 5 bases, J shed 9 bases, and the junction held 10 bases outside the gene matches. The DNA for the CDR3 is TGTGCCAGCAGCTCAACGACAGGGGGTTTCGCCCAGTACTTC. Protein sequence: CASSSTTGGFAQYF.

The rearrangement links TRBV15 to TRBJ2-5, with 7 bases aligning to TRBD2. Losses at the gene ends were 1 base for V and 4 bases for J; bases not matched to a gene: 12. The CDR3 is 17 residues long. Germline CDR1 reads LNHNV; CDR2 reads YYDKDF (reference sequence). CDR3 coding DNA: TGTGCCACCAGCAGAGGCCACCGGACTAGGGAGGTAGAGACCCAGTACTTC. Protein product: CATSRGHRTREVETQYF.

The rearrangement joins TRBV6-6 to TRBJ2-2, with no clear D. CDR3 length: 12 residues. V gave up 6 bases and J gave up 0 bases, with 2 bases separating them. CDR1 and CDR2 (germline): MNHNY, SVGAGI (reference sequence). The CDR3, as DNA: TGTGCCAGCAGCGCGAACACCGGGGAGCTGTTTTTT. This codes for CASSANTGELFF.

This chain joins TRBV6-2 or TRBV6-3 and TRBJ1-1; 7 bases align to TRBD1. Trimming removed 6 bases from V and 7 bases from J; junction bases left unmatched: 11. This CDR3 is built from 14 residues. In germline, CDR1 is MNHEY, CDR2 SVGEGT. CDR3 nucleotide sequence: TGTGCCAGCAGCCTAGCTGCTGGGACAGTTGAAGCTTTCTTT. Its protein product is CASSLAAGTVEAFF.

The chain combines TRBV19 with TRBJ1-5; maybe TRBD1 (5 bases). Germline V lookup: CDR1 LNHDA, CDR2 SQIVND (reference sequence). Trimming removed 7 bases at V and 1 base at J, with 11 bases between. The CDR3 spans 14 residues. The CDR3 bases are TGTGCCAGTACGTGGGGCCGGAGCAATCAGCCCCAGCATTTT. Residues: CASTWGRSNQPQHF. The variable domain in full, with the rest retrieved from reference TRBV19 and TRBJ1-5, is DGGITQSPKYLFRKEGQNVTLSCEQNLNHDAMYWYRQDPGQGLRLIYYSQIVNDFQKGDIAEGYSVSREKKESFPLTVTSAQKNPTAFYLCASTWGRSNQPQHFGDGTRLSIL.